One and the same sample provided the 9 T cell receptor beta chains below, sequenced in a study of blood T cell repertoires in COVID-19. The method was immunoSEQ multiplex PCR; TCRdb's version includes in-frame clones alone and lacks a portion of them. The repertoire includes a few hundred thousand clones, roughly 85% of them detected once, and roughly 6.7% sits in the top ten. The specimen sequenced was PBMCs or T cells enriched from blood (not recorded which). These receptors were obtained from a woman in her forties or fifties who had been exposed to COVID-19.

This clone showed up just a few times. The chain has TRBV5-1 and TRBJ1-3; no reliable D call. Germline lookup yields CDR1 SGHRS and CDR2 YFSETQ. Trimming pared 1 base from V and 2 bases from J, leaving 10 bases between. CDR3 size: 15 residues. In DNA, the CDR3 is TGCGCCAGCAGCTTGTATTTGGGAGCTGGAAACACCATATATTTT. Amino acid sequence: CASSLYLGAGNTIYF.

This sequence joins TRBV7-2 and TRBJ2-7; 10 bases line up with TRBD1. The CDR3 covers 15 residues. CDR1 and CDR2 from the germline V gene are SGHTA and FQGNSA. V lost 2 bases, J lost 1 base, and 2 bases stayed unmatched. CDR3 sequence (DNA): TGTGCCAGCAGCTTAACGGGACAGGGGTCCTACGAGCAGTACTTC. Amino acids: CASSLTGQGSYEQYF.

The rearrangement uses TRBV11-2 and TRBJ2-5; 13 bases align to TRBD2. Germline CDR1 reads SGHAT; CDR2 reads FQNNGV. CDR3 length: 15 amino acids. The junction had 3 bases not matched to a gene; V was cut back by 4 bases and J by 4 bases. CDR3 loop: CASSSGTSGAETQYF. Written as DNA, the CDR3 is TGTGCCAGCAGCTCCGGGACTAGCGGGGCAGAGACCCAGTACTTC.

This chain connects TRBV7-9 to TRBJ1-1; TRBD1 is a possible D gene (6 bases). The germline V gene has CDR1 SEHNR and CDR2 FQNEAQ (reference sequence). This CDR3 is built from 14 residues. V was cut by 5 bases and J by 4 bases, with 14 bases left in between. The CDR3 nucleotides read TGTGCCAGCAGCCCAACGTCAGGGGCCACTGAAGCTTTCTTT. Protein product: CASSPTSGATEAFF.

In this sample, this clone turned up a few times. V is TRBV5-4 and J is TRBJ2-7; D is unresolved. Trimming left V 0 bases short and J 7 bases short, with 5 bases between. This CDR3 is 11 amino acids long. Germline V gene sequence: CDR1 SGHNT, CDR2 YYREEE (reference sequence). For the CDR3, the DNA is TGTGCCAGCAGCTTGGGTCCAGAGCAGTACTTC. Translation gives CASSLGPEQYF.

The rearrangement joins TRBV9 to TRBJ1-2, with 7 positions matching TRBD1. This CDR3 is built from 14 residues. Looked up from germline, CDR1 is SGDLS and CDR2 is YYNGEE. Trimming removed 7 bases from V and 3 bases from J; junction bases left unmatched: 9. The CDR3 coding sequence is TGTGCCAGCGGTCCATGGCAGGGGGACTATGGCTACACCTTC. It yields the protein CASGPWQGDYGYTF.

This chain connects TRBV30 to TRBJ1-2, with D tentatively TRBD1 (5 bases). The V end was cut by 3 bases, the J end by 1 base, with 15 bases between. The CDR3 sequence is 15 residues long. The V gene's germline CDR1 is GTSNPN and CDR2 SVGIG (reference sequence). CDR3 bases: TGTGCCTGGAGAGGGGCAGGGATGCTTAACTATGGCTACACCTTC. Translating gives CAWRGAGMLNYGYTF.

The J gene is TRBJ1-5, the V gene TRBV7-2; D gene ambiguous. Trimming removed 0 bases at V and 8 bases at J, with 8 bases between. The CDR3 is 13 amino acids. The germline V gene has CDR1 SGHTA and CDR2 FQGNSA. CDR3 residues: CASSLARKEPQHF. Here the CDR3 DNA reads TGTGCCAGCAGCTTAGCCAGGAAGGAGCCCCAGCATTTT.

The J gene is TRBJ2-2, the V gene TRBV28; TRBD2 matches at 14 bases. V was clipped by 5 bases and J by 4 bases; unmatched bases: 3. Germline assignment: CDR1 MDHEN and CDR2 SYDVKM. The CDR3 has 16 amino acids. The CDR3 sequence is CASSPGLAGGTGELFF. DNA for the CDR3: TGTGCCAGCAGTCCCGGACTAGCGGGGGGCACCGGGGAGCTGTTTTTT.